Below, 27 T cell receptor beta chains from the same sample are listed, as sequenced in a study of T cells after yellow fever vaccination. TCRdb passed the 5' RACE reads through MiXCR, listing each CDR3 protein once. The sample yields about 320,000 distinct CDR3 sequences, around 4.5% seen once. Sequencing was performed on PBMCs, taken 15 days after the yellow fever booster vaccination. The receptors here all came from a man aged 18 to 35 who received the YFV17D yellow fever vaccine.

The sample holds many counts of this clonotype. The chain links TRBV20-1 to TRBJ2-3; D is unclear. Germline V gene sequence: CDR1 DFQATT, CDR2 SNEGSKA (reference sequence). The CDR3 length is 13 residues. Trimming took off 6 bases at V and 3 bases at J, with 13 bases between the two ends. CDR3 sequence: CSASRLPTDTQYF. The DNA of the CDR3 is TGCAGTGCCTCCAGGTTGCCGACAGATACGCAGTATTTT.

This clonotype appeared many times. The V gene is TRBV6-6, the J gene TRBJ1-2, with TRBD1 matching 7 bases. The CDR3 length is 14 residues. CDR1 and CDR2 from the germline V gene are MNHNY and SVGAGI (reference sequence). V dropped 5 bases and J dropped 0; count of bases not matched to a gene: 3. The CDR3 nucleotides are TGTGCCAGCAGTCACGGGACAGCTAACTATGGCTACACCTTC. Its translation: CASSHGTANYGYTF.

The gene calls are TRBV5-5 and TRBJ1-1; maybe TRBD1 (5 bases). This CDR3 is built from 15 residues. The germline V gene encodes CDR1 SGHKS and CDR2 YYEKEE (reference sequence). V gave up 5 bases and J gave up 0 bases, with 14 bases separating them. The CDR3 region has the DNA TGTGCCAGCAGGTTCGGGACGGGTATGAACACTGAAGCTTTCTTT. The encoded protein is CASRFGTGMNTEAFF.

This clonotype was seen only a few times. The CDR3 bases are TGTGCCACCAGTGACACGGGACTAGCGGGGAGTTCTAGCACAGATACGCAGTATTTT. The encoded protein is CATSDTGLAGSSSTDTQYF. The chain combines TRBV24-1 with TRBJ2-3; TRBD2 matches 13 bases. The ends lost 4 bases at V and 0 bases at J; junction bases unmatched: 9. The CDR3 is 19 residues long. The V gene's germline CDR1 is KGHDR and CDR2 SFDVKD.

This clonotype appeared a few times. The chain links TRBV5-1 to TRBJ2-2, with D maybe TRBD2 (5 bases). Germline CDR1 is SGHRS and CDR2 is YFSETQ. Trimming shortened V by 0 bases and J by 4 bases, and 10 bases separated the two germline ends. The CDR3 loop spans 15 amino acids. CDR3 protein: CASSLANAGTGELFF. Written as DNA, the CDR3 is TGCGCCAGCAGCTTGGCCAACGCGGGCACCGGGGAGCTGTTTTTT.

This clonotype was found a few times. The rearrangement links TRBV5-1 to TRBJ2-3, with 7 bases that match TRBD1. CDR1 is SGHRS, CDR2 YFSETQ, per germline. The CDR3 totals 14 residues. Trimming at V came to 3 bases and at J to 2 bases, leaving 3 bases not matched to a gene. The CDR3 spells CASSSTGYTDTQYF. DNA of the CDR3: TGCGCCAGCAGCTCGACAGGGTACACAGATACGCAGTATTTT.

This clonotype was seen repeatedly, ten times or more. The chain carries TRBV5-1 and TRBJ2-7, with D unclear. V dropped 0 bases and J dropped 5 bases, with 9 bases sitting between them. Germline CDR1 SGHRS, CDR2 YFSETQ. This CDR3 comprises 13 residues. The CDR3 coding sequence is TGCGCCAGCAGCTTGGGGCCGGGTAACGAGCAGTACTTC. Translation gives CASSLGPGNEQYF. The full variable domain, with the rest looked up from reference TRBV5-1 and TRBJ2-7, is KAGVTQTPRYLIKTRGQQVTLSCSPISGHRSVSWYQQTPGQGLQFLFEYFSETQRNKGNFPGRFSGRQFSNSRSEMNVSTLELGDSALYLCASSLGPGNEQYFGPGTRLTVT.

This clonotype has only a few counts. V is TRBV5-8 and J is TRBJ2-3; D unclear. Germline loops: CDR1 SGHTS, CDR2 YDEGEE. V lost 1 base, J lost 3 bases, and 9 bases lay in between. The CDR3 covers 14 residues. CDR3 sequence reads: CASSLWERTDTQYF. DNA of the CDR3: TGTGCCAGCAGCTTGTGGGAAAGGACAGATACGCAGTATTTT.

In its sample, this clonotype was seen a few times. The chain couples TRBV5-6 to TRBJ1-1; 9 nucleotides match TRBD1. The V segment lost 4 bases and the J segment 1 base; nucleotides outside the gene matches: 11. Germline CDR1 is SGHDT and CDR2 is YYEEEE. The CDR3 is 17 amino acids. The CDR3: CASSPGTGKRWNTEAFF. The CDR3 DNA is TGTGCCAGCAGCCCCGGGACAGGGAAGAGATGGAACACTGAAGCTTTCTTT. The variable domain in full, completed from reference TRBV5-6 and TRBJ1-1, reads DAGVTQSPTHLIKTRGQQVTLRCSPKSGHDTVSWYQQALGQGPQFIFQYYEEEERQRGNFPDRFSGHQFPNYSSELNVNALLLGDSALYLCASSPGTGKRWNTEAFFGQGTRLTVV.

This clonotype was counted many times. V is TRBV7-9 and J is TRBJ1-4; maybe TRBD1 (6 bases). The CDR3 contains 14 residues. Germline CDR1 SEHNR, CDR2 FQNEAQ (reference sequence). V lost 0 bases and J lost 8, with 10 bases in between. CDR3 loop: CASSLAQGGEKLFF. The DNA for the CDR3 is TGTGCCAGCAGCTTAGCACAGGGTGGCGAAAAACTGTTTTTT.

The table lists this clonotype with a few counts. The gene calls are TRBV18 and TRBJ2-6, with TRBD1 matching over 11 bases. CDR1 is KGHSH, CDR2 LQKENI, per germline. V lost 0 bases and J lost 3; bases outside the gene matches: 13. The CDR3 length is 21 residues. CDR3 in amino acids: CASSPPPFRDRGVRGANVLTF. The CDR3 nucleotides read TGTGCCAGCTCACCACCCCCATTTCGGGACAGGGGGGTTCGTGGGGCCAACGTCCTGACTTTC.

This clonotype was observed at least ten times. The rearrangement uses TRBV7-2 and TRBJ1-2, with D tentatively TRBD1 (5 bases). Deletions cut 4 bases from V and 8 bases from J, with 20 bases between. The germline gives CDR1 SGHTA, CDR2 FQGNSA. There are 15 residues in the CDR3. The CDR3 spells CASSSPSNGGKGYTF. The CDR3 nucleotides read TGTGCCAGCAGCTCCCCTTCCAACGGGGGAAAAGGCTACACCTTC.

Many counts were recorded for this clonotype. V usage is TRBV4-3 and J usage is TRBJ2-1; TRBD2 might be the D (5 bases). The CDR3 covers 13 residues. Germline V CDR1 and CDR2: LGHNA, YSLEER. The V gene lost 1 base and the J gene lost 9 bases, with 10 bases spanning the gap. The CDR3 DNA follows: TGCGCCAGCAGCCAAGGGCGGGCACGTGAGCAGTTCTTC. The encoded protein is CASSQGRAREQFF.

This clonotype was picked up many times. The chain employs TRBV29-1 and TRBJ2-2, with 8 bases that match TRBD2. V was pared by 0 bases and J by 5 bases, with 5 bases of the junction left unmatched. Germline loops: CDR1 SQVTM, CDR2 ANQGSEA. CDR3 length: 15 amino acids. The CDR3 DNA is TGCAGCGTTGAAGACGGACGGGGGGGGACCGGGGAGCTGTTTTTT. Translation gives CSVEDGRGGTGELFF.

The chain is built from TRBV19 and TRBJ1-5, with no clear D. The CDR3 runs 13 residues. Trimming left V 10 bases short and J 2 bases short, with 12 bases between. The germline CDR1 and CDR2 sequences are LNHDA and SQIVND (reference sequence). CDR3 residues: CATGEYGNQPQHF. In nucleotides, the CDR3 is TGTGCCACCGGCGAGTATGGCAATCAGCCCCAGCATTTT.

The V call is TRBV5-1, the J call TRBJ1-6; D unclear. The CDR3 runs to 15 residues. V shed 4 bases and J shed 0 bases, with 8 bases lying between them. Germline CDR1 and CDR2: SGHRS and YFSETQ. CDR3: CASSPGGSYNSPLHF. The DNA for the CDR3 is TGCGCCAGCAGCCCGGGAGGCTCCTATAATTCACCCCTCCACTTT.

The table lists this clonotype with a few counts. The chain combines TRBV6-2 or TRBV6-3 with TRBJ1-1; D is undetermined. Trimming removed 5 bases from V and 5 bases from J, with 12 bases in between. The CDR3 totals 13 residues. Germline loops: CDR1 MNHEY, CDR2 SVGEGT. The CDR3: CASSTVRETEAFF. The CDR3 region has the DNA TGTGCCAGCAGTACAGTACGAGAGACTGAAGCTTTCTTT.

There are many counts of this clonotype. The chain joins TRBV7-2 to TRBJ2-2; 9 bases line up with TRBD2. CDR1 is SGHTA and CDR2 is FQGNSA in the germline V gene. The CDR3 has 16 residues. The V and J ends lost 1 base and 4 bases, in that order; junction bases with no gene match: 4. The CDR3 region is CASSLVAGGGTGELFF. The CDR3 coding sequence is TGTGCCAGCAGCTTAGTGGCGGGGGGGGGCACCGGGGAGCTGTTTTTT.

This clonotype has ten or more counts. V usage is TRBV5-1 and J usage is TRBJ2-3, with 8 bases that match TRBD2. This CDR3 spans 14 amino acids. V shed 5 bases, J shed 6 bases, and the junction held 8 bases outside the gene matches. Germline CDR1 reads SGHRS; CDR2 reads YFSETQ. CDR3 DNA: TGCGCCAGCAGGTCGAGCGGGGGATGGGATACGCAGTATTTT. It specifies CASRSSGGWDTQYF.

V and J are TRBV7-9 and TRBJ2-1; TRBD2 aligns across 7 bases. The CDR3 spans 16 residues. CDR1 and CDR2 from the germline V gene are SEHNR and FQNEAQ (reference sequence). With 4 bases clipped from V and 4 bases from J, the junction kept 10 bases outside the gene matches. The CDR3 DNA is TGTGCCAGCAGCTGGACTATAACGGGGGGTTACAATGAGCAGTTCTTC. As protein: CASSWTITGGYNEQFF. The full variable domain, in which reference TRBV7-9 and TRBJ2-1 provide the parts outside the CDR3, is DTGVSQNPRHKITKRGQNVTFRCDPISEHNRLYWYRQTLGQGPEFLTYFQNEAQLEKSRLLSDRFSAERPKGSFSTLEIQRTEQGDSAMYLCASSWTITGGYNEQFFGPGTRLTVL.

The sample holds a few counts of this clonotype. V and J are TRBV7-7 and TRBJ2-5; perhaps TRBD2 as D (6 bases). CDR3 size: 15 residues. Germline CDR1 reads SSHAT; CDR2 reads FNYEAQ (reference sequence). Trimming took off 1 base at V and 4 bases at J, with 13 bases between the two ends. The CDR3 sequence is CASSLDGGIGETQYF. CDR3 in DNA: TGTGCCAGCAGCTTAGACGGGGGTATAGGAGAGACCCAGTACTTC.

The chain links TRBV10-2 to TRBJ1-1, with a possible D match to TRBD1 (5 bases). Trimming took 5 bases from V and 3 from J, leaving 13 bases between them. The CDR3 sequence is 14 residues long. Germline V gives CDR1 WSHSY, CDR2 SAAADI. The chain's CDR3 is CASSRVDMDTEAFF. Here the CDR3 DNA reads TGCGCCAGCAGTCGGGTGGACATGGACACTGAAGCTTTCTTT.

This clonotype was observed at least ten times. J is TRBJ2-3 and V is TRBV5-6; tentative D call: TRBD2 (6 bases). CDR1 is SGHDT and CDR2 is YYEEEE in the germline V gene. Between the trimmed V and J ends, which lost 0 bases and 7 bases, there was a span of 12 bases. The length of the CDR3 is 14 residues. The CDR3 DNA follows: TGTGCCAGCAGCTTGGTTTCGGGGGATTATACGCAGTATTTT. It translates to CASSLVSGDYTQYF.

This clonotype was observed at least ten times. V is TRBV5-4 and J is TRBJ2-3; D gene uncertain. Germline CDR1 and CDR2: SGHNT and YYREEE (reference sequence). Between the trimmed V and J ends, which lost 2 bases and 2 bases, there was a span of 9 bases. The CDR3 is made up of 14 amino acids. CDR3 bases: TGTGCCAGCAGCTTAAAATCCCCCACAGATACGCAGTATTTT. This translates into CASSLKSPTDTQYF.

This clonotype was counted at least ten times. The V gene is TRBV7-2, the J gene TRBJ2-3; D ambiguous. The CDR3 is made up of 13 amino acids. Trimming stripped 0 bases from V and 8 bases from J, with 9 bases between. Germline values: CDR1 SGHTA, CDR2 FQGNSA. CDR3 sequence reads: CASSLASLGTQYF. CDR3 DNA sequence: TGTGCCAGCAGCTTAGCTTCCCTGGGTACGCAGTATTTT.

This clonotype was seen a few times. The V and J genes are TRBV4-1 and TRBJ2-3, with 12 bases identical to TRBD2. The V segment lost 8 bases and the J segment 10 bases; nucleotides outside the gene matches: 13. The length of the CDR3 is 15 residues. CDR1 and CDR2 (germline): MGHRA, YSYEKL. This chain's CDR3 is CASGSSGGGRMAQYF. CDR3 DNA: TGCGCCAGCGGATCTAGCGGGGGGGGACGGATGGCGCAGTATTTT.

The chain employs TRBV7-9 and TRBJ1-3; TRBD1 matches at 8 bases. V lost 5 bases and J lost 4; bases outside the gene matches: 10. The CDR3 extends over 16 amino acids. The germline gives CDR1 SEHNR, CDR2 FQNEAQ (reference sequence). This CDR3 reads CASSKRTGPTGNTIYF. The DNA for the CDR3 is TGTGCCAGCAGCAAGCGGACAGGGCCGACAGGAAACACCATATATTTT.